The entry below describes one T cell receptor beta chain. The CDR3 contains 16 residues. Germline V gene data show CDR1 as SGHRS and CDR2 as YFSETQ. V lost 0 bases and J 2 bases, leaving 13 bases between the germline ends. This specimen comes from a study of long-term antiretroviral therapy in people with HIV. Across the study: The 2015 immediate-ART recommendation was preceded by the earliest samples by about a decade.

Version v3.0 of the immunoSEQ assay ran at survey level. Sequenced by immunoSEQ multiplex PCR; TCRdb stores in-frame clones only, minus some. The data contain 25,000 to 30,000 clones, over 90% of them seen just once; the ten biggest clones take up 5% to 7%. J is TRBJ2-3 and V is TRBV5-1; D not resolved. This clonotype was obtained from a woman aged 40 to 49 with HIV. The source was unsorted PBMCs, collected about 6.7 years after starting antiretroviral therapy. In DNA, the CDR3 is TGCGCCAGCAGCTTGGTAGTAACCTCCAACACAGATACGCAGTATTTT. Protein: CASSLVVTSNTDTQYF.